This record looks at one T cell receptor beta chain sequence and its context. Its specific antigen is unknown. No much larger clone is present one base from it, and per-base qualities are unavailable. TCRbeta CDR3 regions were amplified from genomic DNA by means of the immunoSEQ Assay, a bias-controlled multiplex PCR. The paper's data handling went like this. The number of nucleated cells in each sample was estimated from the amplification of reference gene primers within the assay. To quantify the absolute abundance of each unique TCRbeta CDR3 rearrangement, sequence reads were collapsed and filtered. Productive Simpson clonality was computed per sample as the square root of Simpson's diversity index over productive rearrangements. In its TCRdb copy, this immuneACCESS table keeps in-frame sequences only and misses some clones. Where compared with another copy, unresolved V genes explain less than half of these, and the others have no known cause. The DNA gave D and trimming, while V, J and clone size come from that table. The sample includes fewer than 350,000 clones, with around 86% observed a single time. Together, the top ten hold roughly 2.9% of the sample.

Each collaborating institution followed its own protocols to collect whole blood in K2EDTA tubes. For TCRbeta analysis, collaborators shipped samples in one of three forms: frozen whole blood, isolated PBMCs, or DNA extracted from either of those sample types. These data are taken from a study of blood T cell repertoires in COVID-19 (dated by TCRdb to between 2020 and 2021). Concerning the study at large: Samples from collaborators originated in the United States, Italy and Spain and spanned both the acute and convalescent phases of COVID-19. The prospective study material was composed of cDNA or gDNA derived from T cells, B-cell-depleted T cells, or PBMCs. The repertoires were released in a freely available public database intended as a resource for research on the immune response to SARS-CoV-2. Nearly every sample came with metadata listing a de-identified subject ID, COVID-19 status, age in years and sex. Subjects who had been exposed to COVID-19, were actively infected with it, or had recovered from it provided the deeply sampled blood TCRbeta repertoires that made up the dataset. Where available, HLA class I and class II types were obtained from metadata supplied by the sample provider rather than from assay-based typing. Samples came from the ongoing ImmuneRACE study (first 160 participants) plus 1,254 subjects from 6 global collaborators. General conclusions and limits of the study: The amount of clinical and demographic metadata varied by source and participant and was provided uncurated.

Taken from cysteine to phenylalanine, the CDR3 has 15 residues. Kept here is only the CDR3 DNA, which spans 45 bases and is read in frame from base 1. CDR1 is given as SGDLS and CDR2 as YYNGEE, both from the germline V gene. The germline V and J ends show losses of 0 bases and 4 bases respectively, and no gene match explains 3 bases of the junction. Material: peripheral blood. The source of this sequence is a woman aged 55 to 70 with active or convalescent COVID-19. This sequence uses TRBV9 and TRBJ2-5, and 10 junctional nucleotides match TRBD2. The CDR3 region: CASSVGTSGLETQYF. Here is the DNA: TGTGCCAGCAGCGTAGGGACTAGCGGTCTAGAGACCCAGTACTTC.